The clone carrying this TCR beta chain was observed a single time. This specimen belongs to a study of blood T cell repertoires in COVID-19. The overall study: T cells, B-cell-depleted T cells, or PBMCs provided the cDNA or gDNA that served as material.

How the authors handled the data: Amplification with reference gene primers provided the estimates of nucleated cell counts. Sequencing was performed with immunoSEQ multiplex PCR; in TCRdb, only in-frame clones are kept and a portion is missing. For V, J and clone size, that table is used; D and trimming come from the DNA. The sample includes about 270,000 clones, more than 80% of them seen just once. This CDR3 spans 14 amino acids. The germline V and J ends were trimmed by 1 base and 1 base, with 7 bases remaining between them. The germline gives CDR1 SNHLY, CDR2 FYNNEI. The TCR originated in a woman aged 25 to 39 with acute COVID-19. The sequenced sample was PBMCs or T cells enriched from blood (not recorded which). The V gene is TRBV2, the J gene TRBJ1-1; the D is unclear. Here the CDR3 reads CASSEERQNTEAFF. CDR3 DNA sequence: TGTGCCAGCAGTGAAGAAAGACAGAACACTGAAGCTTTCTTT.